This TCR beta chain was documented in a study of response to subunit inactivated influenza vaccine. Notes on the study in general: New T cells are recruited in small numbers by each seasonal influenza vaccination, according to the authors' suggestion.

TCRdb re-called the RT-PCR reads with MiXCR, one entry per CDR3 protein. The sample holds around 200,000 distinct CDR3 sequences, 13% to 15% seen once. This CDR3 is built from 13 residues. Trimming cost V 7 bases and J 6 bases, with 15 bases left between them. Germline V CDR1 and CDR2: SQVTM, ANQGSEA. On this clonotype itself: Its matching antigen is unknown.

The chain has TRBV29-1 and TRBJ2-2; tentatively, D is TRBD1 or TRBD2 (5 bases each). The material was CD8+ T cells sorted from PBMCs, obtained roughly 5 days after vaccination. This receptor was obtained from a man aged 45-60 years who received an inactivated influenza vaccine. The CDR3 is CSASSGRAGELFF. The CDR3 DNA sequence: TGCAGCGCCAGCTCAGGGAGAGCCGGGGAGCTGTTTTTT.